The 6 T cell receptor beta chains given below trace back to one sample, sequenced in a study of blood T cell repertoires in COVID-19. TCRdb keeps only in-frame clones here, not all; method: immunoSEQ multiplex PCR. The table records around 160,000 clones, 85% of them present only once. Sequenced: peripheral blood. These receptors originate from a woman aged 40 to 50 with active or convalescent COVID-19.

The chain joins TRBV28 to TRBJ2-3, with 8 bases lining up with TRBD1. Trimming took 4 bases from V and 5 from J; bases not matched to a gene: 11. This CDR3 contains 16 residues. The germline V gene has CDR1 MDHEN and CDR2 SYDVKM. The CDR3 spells CASSSQGAQLLDTQYF. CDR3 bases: TGTGCCAGCAGTTCCCAGGGGGCGCAGCTGTTAGATACGCAGTATTTT.

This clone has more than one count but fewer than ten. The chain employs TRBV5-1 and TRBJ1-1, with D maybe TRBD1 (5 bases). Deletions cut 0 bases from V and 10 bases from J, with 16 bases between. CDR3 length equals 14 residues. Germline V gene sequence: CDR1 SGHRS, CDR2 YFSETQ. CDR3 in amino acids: CASSLGEGWNVAFF. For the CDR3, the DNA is TGCGCCAGCAGCTTGGGGGAGGGGTGGAATGTAGCTTTCTTT.

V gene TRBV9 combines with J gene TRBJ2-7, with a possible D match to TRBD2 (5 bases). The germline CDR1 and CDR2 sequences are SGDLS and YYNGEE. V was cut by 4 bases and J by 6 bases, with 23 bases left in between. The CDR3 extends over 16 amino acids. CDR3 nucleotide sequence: TGTGCCAGCAGCTTTTCTACGGGGTCTTTAAGCGGCGAGCAGTACTTC. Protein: CASSFSTGSLSGEQYF.

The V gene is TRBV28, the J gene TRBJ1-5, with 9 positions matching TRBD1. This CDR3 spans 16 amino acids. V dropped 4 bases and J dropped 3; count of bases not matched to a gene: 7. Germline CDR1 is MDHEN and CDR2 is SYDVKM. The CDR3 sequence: CASSSPGQGFNQPQHF. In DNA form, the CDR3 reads TGTGCCAGCAGTTCACCGGGACAGGGTTTCAATCAGCCCCAGCATTTT.

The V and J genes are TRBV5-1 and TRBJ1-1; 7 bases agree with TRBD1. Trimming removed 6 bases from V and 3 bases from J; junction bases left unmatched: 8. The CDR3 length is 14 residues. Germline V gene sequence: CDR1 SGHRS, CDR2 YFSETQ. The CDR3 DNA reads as TGCGCCAGCAAAATCTCGACAGGGTACACTGAAGCTTTCTTT. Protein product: CASKISTGYTEAFF.

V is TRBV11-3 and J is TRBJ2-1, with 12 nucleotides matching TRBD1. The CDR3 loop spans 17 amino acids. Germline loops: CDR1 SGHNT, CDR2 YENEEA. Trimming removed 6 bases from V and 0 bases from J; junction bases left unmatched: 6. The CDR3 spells CASSLMGQGASYNEQFF. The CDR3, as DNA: TGTGCCAGCAGTCTAATGGGACAGGGGGCCTCCTACAATGAGCAGTTCTTC.